This T cell receptor beta chain stems from a study of neurological immune-mediated disorders. This clonotype was found many times. The CDR3 loop spans 18 amino acids. V was pared by 4 bases and J by 4 bases, with 13 bases of the junction left unmatched. Germline CDR1 is LGHNT and CDR2 is FRNRAP. 5'RACE with 10-nucleotide random UMIs generated the cDNA. TCRdb passed the 5' RACE reads through MiXCR, listing each CDR3 protein once. Of 100,000 to 150,000 distinct CDR3 sequences listed, roughly 3.4% are singletons. The unsorted libraries originated from 2 million PBMCs kept at -80 C. Sequenced sample: PBMCs. The rearrangement links TRBV12-5 to TRBJ2-5; 12 bases are a match to TRBD2. This receptor was identified in a woman aged 25 to 39 with multiple sclerosis. The CDR3 loop is CASGSPTSLAGGSETQYF. CDR3 sequence (DNA): TGTGCTAGTGGTTCCCCAACCTCCCTAGCGGGAGGGTCAGAGACCCAGTACTTC.